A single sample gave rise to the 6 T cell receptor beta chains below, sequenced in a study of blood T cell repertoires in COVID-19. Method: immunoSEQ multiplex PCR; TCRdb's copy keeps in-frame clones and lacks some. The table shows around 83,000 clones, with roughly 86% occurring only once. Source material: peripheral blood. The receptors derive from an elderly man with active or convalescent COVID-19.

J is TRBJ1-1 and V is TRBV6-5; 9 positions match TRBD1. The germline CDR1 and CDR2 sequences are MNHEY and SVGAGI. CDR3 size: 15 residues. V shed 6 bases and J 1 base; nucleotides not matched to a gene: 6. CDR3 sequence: CASRVGQGGNTEAFF. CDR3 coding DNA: TGTGCCAGCAGGGTGGGACAGGGAGGGAACACTGAAGCTTTCTTT.

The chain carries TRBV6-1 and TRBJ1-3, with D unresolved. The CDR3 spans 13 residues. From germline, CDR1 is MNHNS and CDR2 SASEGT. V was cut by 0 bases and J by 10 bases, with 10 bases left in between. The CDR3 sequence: CASSEARVGTIYF. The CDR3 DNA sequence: TGTGCCAGCAGTGAAGCGCGGGTGGGAACCATATATTTT.

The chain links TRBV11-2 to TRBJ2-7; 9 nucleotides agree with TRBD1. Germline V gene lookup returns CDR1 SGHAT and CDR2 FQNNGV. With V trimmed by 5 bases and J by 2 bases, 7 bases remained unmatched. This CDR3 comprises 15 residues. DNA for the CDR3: TGTGCCAGCAGCCTGACCGGGACAGGGCCCTACGAGCAGTACGTC. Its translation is CASSLTGTGPYEQYV.

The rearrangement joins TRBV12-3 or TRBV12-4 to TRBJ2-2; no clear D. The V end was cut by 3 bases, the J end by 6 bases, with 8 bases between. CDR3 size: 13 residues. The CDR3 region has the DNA TGTGCCAGCAGTTTTTCGGCGGCCGGGGAGCTGTTTTTT. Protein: CASSFSAAGELFF.

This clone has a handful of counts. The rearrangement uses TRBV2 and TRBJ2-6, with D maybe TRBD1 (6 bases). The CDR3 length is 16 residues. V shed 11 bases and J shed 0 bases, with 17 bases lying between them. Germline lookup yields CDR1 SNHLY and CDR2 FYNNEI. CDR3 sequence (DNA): TGTGCCGGGGGCCGGACGCGGAGCTCTGGGGCCAACGTCCTGACTTTC. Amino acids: CAGGRTRSSGANVLTF.

The CDR3 DNA is TGTGCCAGCAGCTTAAATAACGGGATCGCCTACGAGCAGTACGTC. It yields the protein CASSLNNGIAYEQYV. The rearrangement joins TRBV11-2 to TRBJ2-7, with a tentative D call TRBD2 (5 bases). The V gene's germline CDR1 is SGHAT and CDR2 FQNNGV. This CDR3 is 15 amino acids long. The V and J ends lost 2 bases and 2 bases respectively, with 13 bases between them.